This TCR beta chain emerged from a study of blood T cell repertoires in COVID-19. Background on the study: Researchers got acute and convalescent COVID-19 samples from the United States, Italy and Spain. T cells, B-cell-depleted T cells, or PBMCs provided the cDNA or gDNA that served as material.

Participant ages covered roughly 18 to 89 years across 24 US areas. Participant-given clinical history determined each cohort assignment. The V gene's germline CDR1 is MNHEY and CDR2 SMNVEV (reference sequence). V dropped 4 bases and J dropped 11 bases, with 15 bases sitting between them. The CDR3 extends over 14 amino acids. Some clones are missing from TCRdb's copy, which holds only in-frame ones; the method was immunoSEQ multiplex PCR. The sample has around 450,000 clones; 70% to 90% are singletons. V and J are TRBV27 and TRBJ1-6; tentatively, D is TRBD1 (6 bases). The receptor comes from a woman aged 18-29 years with acute COVID-19. What was sequenced was PBMCs or T cells enriched from blood (not recorded which). CDR3 nucleotides: TGTGCCAGCAGTTACAACAGGGAGACTACACCCCTCCACTTT. It is translated as CASSYNRETTPLHF.